Listed here is a single T cell receptor beta chain. The data stem from a study of CD8 T cells in Susac syndrome. Sequencing targeted TCR beta in T cells from blood (CD8+ and CD4+). Treatment-naive patients with stable or active relapsing-remitting disease served as multiple sclerosis controls. TEMRA cells underwent FACS enrichment and CD8+ and CD4+ T cells underwent negative isolation. Random hexamers were used to reverse transcribe an amount of about 0.45 to 1 ug RNA. TCR beta CDR3 was amplified by immunoSEQ multiplex PCR. This amplification extended across 54 Vbeta and 13 Jbeta segments. Each CDR3 protein gets one entry after TCRdb re-called the immunoSEQ multiplex PCR reads with MiXCR. This table holds around 130,000 distinct CDR3 sequences, around nine tenths found once. V shed 3 bases, J shed 5 bases, and the junction held 9 bases outside the gene matches. There are 16 residues in the CDR3. Germline loops: CDR1 MGHDK, CDR2 SYGVNS.

Sequencing was performed on CD8+ T cells from PBMCs. This sequence was found in a human donor with multiple sclerosis. This chain connects TRBV25-1 to TRBJ2-1, with 8 bases aligning to TRBD1. In DNA, the CDR3 is TGTGCCAGCAGTGATCACGCCGGGACAGGAGACAATGAGCAGTTCTTC. This codes for CASSDHAGTGDNEQFF.